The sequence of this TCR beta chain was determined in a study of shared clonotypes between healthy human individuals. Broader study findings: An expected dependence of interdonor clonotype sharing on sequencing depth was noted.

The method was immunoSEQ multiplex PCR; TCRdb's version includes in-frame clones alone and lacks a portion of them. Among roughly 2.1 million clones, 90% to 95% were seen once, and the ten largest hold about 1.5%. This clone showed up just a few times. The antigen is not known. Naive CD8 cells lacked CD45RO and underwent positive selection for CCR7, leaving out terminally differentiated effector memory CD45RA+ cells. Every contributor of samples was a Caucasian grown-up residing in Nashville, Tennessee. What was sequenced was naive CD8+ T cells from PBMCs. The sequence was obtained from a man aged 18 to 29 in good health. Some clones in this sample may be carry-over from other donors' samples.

The chain's CDR3 is CASSNPPYYEQYF. The CDR3 coding sequence is TGTGCCAGCAGCAACCCACCCTACTACGAGCAGTACTTC. The chain combines TRBV9 with TRBJ2-7, with D uncertain. The CDR3 contains 13 residues. Germline CDR1 is SGDLS and CDR2 is YYNGEE. The V end lost 4 bases, the J end lost 3 bases, and 11 bases lay between the germline ends. The full variable domain, with the rest looked up from reference TRBV9 and TRBJ2-7, is DSGVTQTPKHLITATGQRVTLRCSPRSGDLSVYWYQQSLDQGLQFLIQYYNGEERAKGNILERFSAQQFPDLHSELNLSSLELGDSALYFCASSNPPYYEQYFGPGTRLTVT.